What follows are 30 T cell receptor beta chains derived from one specimen sequenced in a study of CD8+ T cells in alopecia areata. TCR sequencing used cDNA made by reverse transcription of extracted RNA. Produced via immunoSEQ multiplex PCR; TCRdb's table is partial and in-frame only. There are 180,000 or so clones in the sample; 40% to 65% occur only once, and about 9.4% lies in the top ten. The treatment is: oral pan-JAK inhibitor, 5-10 mg twice daily. The sequenced sample was CD8+ T cells sorted from blood, obtained between weeks 51 and 52, from a patient treated with tofacitinib. The receptors originated from a human donor with alopecia areata.

The rearrangement joins TRBV29-1 to TRBJ1-1; no firm D call. Germline V lookup: CDR1 SQVTM, CDR2 ANQGSEA. CDR3 size: 13 residues. Trimming pared 8 bases from V and 1 base from J, leaving 14 bases between. CDR3 coding DNA: TGCAGCCTCAAGGCGGCCCGGAACACTGAAGCTTTCTTT. Translating gives CSLKAARNTEAFF.

This clone was counted a few times. The gene calls are TRBV6-5 and TRBJ2-1; TRBD2 aligns across 8 bases. The CDR3 is made up of 15 amino acids. Germline-derived CDR1 and CDR2 are MNHEY and SVGAGI. V shed 6 bases, J shed 9 bases, and the junction held 13 bases outside the gene matches. The DNA of the CDR3 is TGTGCCAGCAGCCCAGGAACCGGGAGGGGTGTTGAGCAGTTCTTC. This gives the protein CASSPGTGRGVEQFF.

The chain carries TRBV7-2 and TRBJ1-5; D is ambiguous. Trimming stripped 4 bases from V and 3 bases from J, with 10 bases between. This CDR3 comprises 14 residues. The germline CDR1 and CDR2 sequences are SGHTA and FQGNSA. CDR3 bases: TGTGCCAGCAGCTACCCGGGGTACAATCAGCCCCAGCATTTT. Its protein is CASSYPGYNQPQHF.

There are a few counts of this clone. The J gene is TRBJ2-7, the V gene TRBV5-1; TRBD2 aligns across 7 bases. CDR3 length: 15 residues. The trim removed 0 bases at V and 7 bases at J, leaving 10 bases unmatched. Germline CDR1 is SGHRS and CDR2 is YFSETQ. CDR3: CASSLGLAETREQYF. The CDR3 DNA reads TGCGCCAGCAGCTTGGGGCTAGCGGAGACCAGAGAGCAGTACTTC.

This chain connects TRBV7-6 to TRBJ2-5; weak D call: TRBD2 (7 bases). Germline V gene lookup returns CDR1 SGHVS and CDR2 FNYEAQ. V was cut by 5 bases and J by 4 bases, with 14 bases left in between. The CDR3 extends over 14 amino acids. CDR3 residues: CASSRRGGGETQYF. The CDR3 nucleotides read TGTGCCAGCAGCCGCCGGGGAGGGGGAGAGACCCAGTACTTC.

This clone has only a few counts. The chain uses TRBV6-6 and TRBJ2-6; no reliable D call. Germline lookup yields CDR1 MNHNY and CDR2 SVGAGI (reference sequence). The CDR3 length is 14 residues. V lost 4 bases to trimming and J lost 0 bases, with 4 bases between them. The chain's CDR3 is CASSWNSGANVLTF. The CDR3, as DNA: TGTGCCAGCAGTTGGAACTCTGGGGCCAACGTCCTGACTTTC.

In its sample, this clone was seen a few times. This sequence joins TRBV2 and TRBJ2-3; no clear D. V was cut by 7 bases and J by 0 bases, with 5 bases left in between. CDR3 length: 12 amino acids. CDR1 and CDR2 (germline): SNHLY, FYNNEI. The CDR3: CASKQSTDTQYF. The CDR3, as DNA: TGTGCCAGCAAACAAAGCACAGATACGCAGTATTTT.

The V and J genes are TRBV6-5 and TRBJ2-1; D possibly corresponds to TRBD1 (5 bases). With 5 bases removed from V and 8 bases from J, the gap between germline ends came to 16 bases. Germline loops: CDR1 MNHEY, CDR2 SVGAGI. The CDR3 has 14 residues. The CDR3: CASSPNQGRDEQFF. CDR3 coding DNA: TGTGCCAGCAGTCCTAATCAGGGTCGTGATGAGCAGTTCTTC.

The genes are TRBV10-3 and TRBJ2-6, with D hard to call. The germline V gene has CDR1 ENHRY and CDR2 SYGVKD. This CDR3 is 15 amino acids long. Between the trimmed V and J ends, which lost 6 bases and 0 bases, there was a span of 9 bases. CDR3 region: CAISTISSGANVLTF. The CDR3 bases are TGTGCCATCAGCACAATTAGCTCTGGGGCCAACGTCCTGACTTTC.

The table lists this clone with a few counts. The chain carries TRBV5-6 and TRBJ2-7; unclear D gene. This CDR3 has 14 residues. The V gene lost 4 bases and the J gene lost 5 bases, with 16 bases spanning the gap. Germline V gene lookup returns CDR1 SGHDT and CDR2 YYEEEE. The CDR3 DNA reads as TGTGCCAGCAGCCAAGACGGATTGGGCCACGAGCAGTACTTC. It specifies CASSQDGLGHEQYF. The whole variable domain, filled in from reference TRBV5-6 and TRBJ2-7, reads DAGVTQSPTHLIKTRGQQVTLRCSPKSGHDTVSWYQQALGQGPQFIFQYYEEEERQRGNFPDRFSGHQFPNYSSELNVNALLLGDSALYLCASSQDGLGHEQYFGPGTRLTVT.

This chain links TRBV7-3 with TRBJ2-1; 7 nucleotides agree with TRBD1. CDR1 and CDR2 from the germline V gene are SGHTA and FQGTGA. The CDR3 consists of 12 residues. J was trimmed by 8 bases and V by 4 bases; bases with no gene match: 2. The CDR3 coding sequence is TGTGCCAGCAGCTCTACAGGGGATGAGCAGTTCTTC. This encodes CASSSTGDEQFF.

The V call is TRBV6-1, the J call TRBJ2-7; possible D gene TRBD2, 5 bases. Deletions cut 2 bases from V and 1 base from J, with 12 bases between. Germline V gives CDR1 MNHNS, CDR2 SASEGT. This CDR3 has 15 amino acids. The CDR3 region has the DNA TGTGCCAGCAGTGAAAGAGTGGAGGTATCCTACGAGCAGTACTTC. Its protein product is CASSERVEVSYEQYF.

V usage is TRBV29-1 and J usage is TRBJ2-1; the D call may be TRBD1 or TRBD2 (5 bases each). The CDR3 spans 13 residues. The germline V gene has CDR1 SQVTM and CDR2 ANQGSEA. Trimming shortened V by 4 bases and J by 8 bases, and 15 bases separated the two germline ends. The CDR3 DNA follows: TGCAGCGTTGGGCCTCGAGGGGACGATGAGCAGTTCTTC. Its protein product is CSVGPRGDDEQFF.

The chain uses TRBV7-8 and TRBJ2-5; D is ambiguous. The CDR3 is 16 residues long. V lost 1 base, J lost 2 bases, and 14 bases lay in between. Germline CDR1 and CDR2: SGHVS and FQNEAQ. CDR3 nucleotides: TGTGCCAGCAGCTTAGAAAAGGCCCTATTACAAGAGACCCAGTACTTC. Its protein is CASSLEKALLQETQYF.

J is TRBJ2-7 and V is TRBV9; 10 bases fit TRBD1. The germline V gene encodes CDR1 SGDLS and CDR2 YYNGEE. J lost 2 bases, V lost 0 bases, and 5 bases had no gene match. The CDR3 has 16 residues. The CDR3 is CASSVGGTGVPYEQYF. CDR3 DNA sequence: TGTGCCAGCAGCGTAGGGGGGACAGGGGTCCCCTACGAGCAGTACTTC.

A few counts support this clone. The CDR3, as DNA: TGTGCCAGCAGCTTGGAACAGGTCTACGAGCAGTACTTC. This translates into CASSLEQVYEQYF. The chain recombines TRBV5-6 with TRBJ2-7, with TRBD1 as a possible D gene (5 bases). This CDR3 has 13 amino acids. CDR1 and CDR2 from the germline V gene are SGHDT and YYEEEE. V dropped 0 bases and J dropped 3 bases, with 7 bases sitting between them.

The V gene is TRBV2, the J gene TRBJ2-2; 7 bases agree with TRBD1. CDR3 length: 16 amino acids. With 5 bases clipped from V and 3 bases from J, the junction kept 9 bases outside the gene matches. The germline gives CDR1 SNHLY, CDR2 FYNNEI. This CDR3 reads CASSSPTGVDTGELFF. CDR3 sequence (DNA): TGTGCCAGCAGTTCGCCCACAGGGGTTGACACCGGGGAGCTGTTTTTT.

This clone came up a few times. The gene calls are TRBV19 and TRBJ1-1; D is unresolved. This CDR3 has 13 amino acids. V lost 5 bases to trimming and J lost 7 bases, with 14 bases between them. Germline CDR1 reads LNHDA; CDR2 reads SQIVND (reference sequence). CDR3 coding DNA: TGTGCCAGTAGTTTACATCGTGCGGATGAAGCTTTCTTT. The encoded protein is CASSLHRADEAFF.

The chain employs TRBV7-9 and TRBJ1-1; no clear D gene. The CDR3 has 16 residues. CDR1 is SEHNR and CDR2 is FQNEAQ in the germline V gene (reference sequence). V gave up 5 bases and J gave up 0 bases, with 16 bases separating them. CDR3 sequence (DNA): TGTGCCAGCAGCCCCCGACGATTGAGCCTGAACACTGAAGCTTTCTTT. Protein product: CASSPRRLSLNTEAFF.

CDR3 DNA sequence: TGTGCCAGCCAAGGACGCACCTCTGGGGCCAACGTCCTGACTTTC. It is translated as CASQGRTSGANVLTF. The chain is built from TRBV27 and TRBJ2-6; D remains unclear. The CDR3 spans 15 residues. Deletions cut 8 bases from V and 0 bases from J, with 11 bases between. CDR1 is MNHEY and CDR2 is SMNVEV in the germline V gene (reference sequence).

V usage is TRBV5-1 and J usage is TRBJ2-7; TRBD1 is a possible D gene (6 bases). The CDR3 covers 13 residues. Germline values: CDR1 SGHRS, CDR2 YFSETQ. Trimming stripped 1 base from V and 3 bases from J, with 8 bases between. This chain's CDR3 is CASSLRGGYEQYF. The CDR3 region has the DNA TGCGCCAGCAGCTTGAGAGGGGGCTACGAGCAGTACTTC.

In this sample, this clone turned up a few times. The rearrangement joins TRBV19 to TRBJ2-2; TRBD1 is a possible D gene (6 bases). Germline V gene sequence: CDR1 LNHDA, CDR2 SQIVND (reference sequence). Trimming left V 10 bases short and J 5 bases short, with 14 bases between. This CDR3 contains 13 residues. CDR3 in amino acids: CAIQGFGTGELFF. In nucleotides, the CDR3 is TGTGCCATCCAGGGGTTTGGGACCGGGGAGCTGTTTTTT.

The V call is TRBV19, the J call TRBJ2-1; tentatively, D is TRBD2 (5 bases). V was pared by 7 bases and J by 4 bases, with 20 bases between. Germline V gene lookup returns CDR1 LNHDA and CDR2 SQIVND (reference sequence). This CDR3 is 16 amino acids long. The CDR3 here is CASTGRPALVYNEQFF. CDR3 nucleotides: TGTGCCAGTACCGGACGGCCGGCACTAGTGTACAATGAGCAGTTCTTC.

The V gene is TRBV6-5, the J gene TRBJ1-5, with 8 nucleotides matching TRBD1. Unmatched junction bases numbered 5, after V lost 5 bases and J lost 2 bases. From germline, CDR1 is MNHEY and CDR2 SVGAGI. The CDR3 totals 15 residues. Here the CDR3 DNA reads TGTGCCAGCAGTCCCCTGACAGGGGGCAATCAGCCCCAGCATTTT. Its protein product is CASSPLTGGNQPQHF.

V is TRBV27 and J is TRBJ1-5; D is uncertain. Trimming removed 4 bases from V and 4 bases from J, with 8 bases in between. Germline V gene data show CDR1 as MNHEY and CDR2 as SMNVEV (reference sequence). The CDR3 totals 13 residues. CDR3 in amino acids: CASSYAINQPQHF. CDR3 DNA: TGTGCCAGCAGTTACGCTATAAATCAGCCCCAGCATTTT.

This clone was counted only a few times. The rearrangement joins TRBV9 to TRBJ1-6; 11 positions agree with TRBD1. The CDR3 length is 14 residues. Germline CDR1 reads SGDLS; CDR2 reads YYNGEE. After removal of 3 bases from V and 9 bases from J, the junction contained 2 bases not matched to a gene. CDR3 nucleotides: TGTGCCAGCAGCGGCGGGACAGGGGGTTCACCCCTCCACTTT. This codes for CASSGGTGGSPLHF.

The J gene is TRBJ1-6, the V gene TRBV9; 11 bases line up with TRBD1. This CDR3 is 15 amino acids long. V shed 0 bases and J 9 bases; nucleotides not matched to a gene: 2. Germline V gene sequence: CDR1 SGDLS, CDR2 YYNGEE. This CDR3 reads CASSVGGQGGSPLHF. In DNA form, the CDR3 reads TGTGCCAGCAGCGTAGGGGGACAGGGGGGTTCACCCCTCCACTTT.

This clone was observed a few times. The chain employs TRBV7-9 and TRBJ2-7; D ambiguous. V was cut by 2 bases and J by 0 bases, with 5 bases left in between. Germline V CDR1 and CDR2: SEHNR, FQNEAQ (reference sequence). The CDR3 totals 13 residues. CDR3 DNA sequence: TGTGCCAGCAGCTTATCCATCTCCTACGAGCAGTACTTC. Its translation: CASSLSISYEQYF.

A single count supports this clone. V is TRBV14 and J is TRBJ2-1, with a tentative D call TRBD1 (5 bases). Trimming removed 4 bases at V and 0 bases at J, with 10 bases between. The CDR3 spans 15 residues. Germline lookup yields CDR1 SGHDN and CDR2 FVKESK. The CDR3 nucleotides are TGTGCCAGCAGCCTATGGACAAGCTCCTACAATGAGCAGTTCTTC. It yields the protein CASSLWTSSYNEQFF.

This clone came up a few times. The J gene is TRBJ1-2, the V gene TRBV6-1; possibly TRBD1 for D (6 bases). CDR3 size: 13 residues. Germline CDR1 is MNHNS and CDR2 is SASEGT. V lost 3 bases and J 3 bases, leaving 8 bases between the germline ends. CDR3 sequence (DNA): TGTGCCAGCAGTGAGGACAGTGACTATGGCTACACCTTC. Encoded protein: CASSEDSDYGYTF.